These 28 T cell receptor beta chains were all obtained from the same sample, sequenced in a study of blood T cell repertoires in COVID-19. Repertoires were generated with immunoSEQ multiplex PCR, while TCRdb's copy carries only in-frame clones and drops some. The table includes about 98,000 clones, 70% to 80% detected once. Sequenced input: peripheral blood. Every receptor here comes from a man aged 60-69 years with active or convalescent COVID-19.

The chain couples TRBV27 to TRBJ1-5; D perhaps matches TRBD1 (6 bases). This CDR3 contains 13 residues. Deletions cut 5 bases from V and 4 bases from J, with 9 bases between. Looked up from germline, CDR1 is MNHEY and CDR2 is SMNVEV (reference sequence). The CDR3 loop is CASSIRGNQPQHF. The CDR3 coding sequence is TGTGCCAGCAGTATCAGGGGAAATCAGCCCCAGCATTTT.

This chain links TRBV5-6 with TRBJ2-5, with 12 bases identical to TRBD2. The CDR3 spans 14 residues. CDR1 is SGHDT and CDR2 is YYEEEE in the germline V gene. V was pared by 4 bases and J by 5 bases, with 3 bases of the junction left unmatched. The CDR3: CASSPSGRAETQYF. The CDR3 nucleotides read TGTGCCAGCAGCCCTAGCGGGAGGGCGGAGACCCAGTACTTC.

This clone was seen once. The genes are TRBV5-1 and TRBJ2-5; 8 bases agree with TRBD1. Trimming at V came to 0 bases and at J to 1 base, leaving 5 bases not matched to a gene. The CDR3 contains 16 residues. Germline CDR1 is SGHRS and CDR2 is YFSETQ. The DNA of the CDR3 is TGCGCCAGCAGCTTGGGACAGGGGCCCACCCAAGAGACCCAGTACTTC. Its protein product is CASSLGQGPTQETQYF.

CDR3 in amino acids: CASRPKTHQPQHF. The DNA of the CDR3 is TGTGCCAGCCGCCCCAAAACTCATCAGCCCCAGCATTTT. V is TRBV2 and J is TRBJ1-5; no clear D gene. The CDR3 extends over 13 amino acids. Trimming took 8 bases from V and 5 from J, leaving 13 bases between them. CDR1 SNHLY and CDR2 FYNNEI come from the germline V gene.

The V call is TRBV5-1, the J call TRBJ1-4; D may be TRBD1 (5 bases). Germline CDR1 reads SGHRS; CDR2 reads YFSETQ. V lost 4 bases, J lost 4 bases, and 14 bases lay in between. The CDR3 length is 15 residues. The CDR3, as DNA: TGCGCCAGCAGCCCGGAGGGGCACTTTAATGAAAAACTGTTTTTT. It specifies CASSPEGHFNEKLFF.

J is TRBJ2-1 and V is TRBV14, with 9 positions matching TRBD2. In germline, CDR1 is SGHDN, CDR2 FVKESK. The CDR3 has 16 residues. Trimming cost V 5 bases and J 9 bases; bases outside gene matches: 14. This CDR3 reads CASSAQGREGFIEQFF. The CDR3 DNA reads TGTGCCAGCAGCGCCCAGGGGCGGGAGGGGTTTATTGAGCAGTTCTTC.

This rearrangement joins TRBV27 to TRBJ1-4, with 8 positions matching TRBD1. There are 13 residues in the CDR3. From germline, CDR1 is MNHEY and CDR2 SMNVEV (reference sequence). J gave up 7 bases and V 7 bases, and 5 bases lay outside the gene matches. The CDR3 reads CASNGQGREKLFF. CDR3 nucleotide sequence: TGTGCCAGCAACGGACAGGGCCGTGAAAAACTGTTTTTT.

The rearrangement joins TRBV30 to TRBJ1-2; D is unclear. The ends were cut back, 2 bases at V and 1 base at J, with 17 bases in the middle. CDR1 and CDR2 from the germline V gene are GTSNPN and SVGIG (reference sequence). The length of the CDR3 is 16 residues. The CDR3 reads CAWSHLRRQLNYGYTF. In DNA, the CDR3 is TGTGCCTGGAGTCATCTCAGGCGTCAGCTTAACTATGGCTACACCTTC.

The CDR3 sequence: CASSPRGGVTGELFF. The CDR3, as DNA: TGTGCCAGCAGCCCCCGGGGGGGGGTCACCGGGGAGCTGTTTTTT. The chain recombines TRBV14 with TRBJ2-2, with 8 bases identical to TRBD2. V lost 4 bases and J lost 4; bases outside the gene matches: 5. The germline V gene has CDR1 SGHDN and CDR2 FVKESK. CDR3 length: 15 amino acids.

The chain combines TRBV3-1 (or the pseudogene TRBV3-2) with TRBJ2-7, with 12 nucleotides matching TRBD1. Germline V lookup: CDR1 LGHDT, CDR2 YNNKEL (reference sequence). The CDR3 is 17 amino acids. V trimming: 1 base; J trimming: 1 base; junction bases outside the gene matches: 5. The CDR3 protein is CASSQAGQGARSYEQYF. Here the CDR3 DNA reads TGTGCCAGCAGCCAAGCGGGACAGGGGGCGAGATCCTACGAGCAGTACTTC.

The CDR3 DNA reads TGTGCCATCAGTGAGTCGGGGGCACGCGAGCAGTTCTTC. Translated, it gives CAISESGAREQFF. This rearrangement joins TRBV10-3 to TRBJ2-1, with D tentatively TRBD1 (6 bases). The CDR3 covers 13 residues. Trimming removed 0 bases from V and 10 bases from J, with 10 bases in between. Looked up from germline, CDR1 is ENHRY and CDR2 is SYGVKD.

The genes are TRBV2 and TRBJ2-7; 14 nucleotides align to TRBD2. Trimming at V came to 7 bases and at J to 7 bases, leaving 6 bases not matched to a gene. Germline CDR1 SNHLY, CDR2 FYNNEI. There are 14 residues in the CDR3. The CDR3 region is CASTSGLAGAEQYF. CDR3 nucleotide sequence: TGTGCCAGCACCTCGGGACTAGCGGGAGCTGAGCAGTACTTC.

This chain joins TRBV24-1 and TRBJ2-7; 7 bases map to TRBD2. The CDR3 has 14 residues. Germline V CDR1 and CDR2: KGHDR, SFDVKD. J lost 2 bases, V lost 5 bases, and 5 bases had no gene match. The DNA of the CDR3 is TGTGCCACCAGTGTGGGGGGGGAAACCTACGAGCAGTACGTC. It specifies CATSVGGETYEQYV.

The V call is TRBV5-4, the J call TRBJ2-1; TRBD2 matches at 9 bases. The CDR3 totals 16 residues. Germline CDR1 is SGHNT and CDR2 is YYREEE (reference sequence). V lost 1 base, J lost 6 bases, and 8 bases stayed unmatched. The CDR3 region has the DNA TGTGCCAGCAGCTTGATGGTAGCGGGAGAGGTCAATGAGCAGTTCTTC. Protein sequence: CASSLMVAGEVNEQFF.

The chain couples TRBV7-6 to TRBJ2-5, with TRBD1 as a possible D gene (7 bases). Germline loops: CDR1 SGHVS, CDR2 FNYEAQ. Trimming took 5 bases from V and 5 from J, leaving 24 bases between them. This CDR3 contains 17 residues. The CDR3 DNA sequence: TGTGCCAGCAGCCAAGGGGGCGGGACACCCTCAACGGAGACCCAGTACTTC. It yields the protein CASSQGGGTPSTETQYF.

J is TRBJ2-3 and V is TRBV5-3; 8 bases map to TRBD2. TRBV5-3 is known as an ORF, though its function is uncertain. The CDR3 sequence is 17 residues long. With V trimmed by 0 bases and J by 4 bases, 10 bases remained unmatched. In DNA form, the CDR3 reads TGTGCCAGAAGCTTGGTTGTCCCGGACGGGGGGGCAGATACGCAGTATTTT. As protein: CARSLVVPDGGADTQYF.

This clone appeared a single time. Sequence at one end of the junction differs from germline and may be a read error. J is TRBJ1-2 and V is TRBV20-1; D uncertain. Germline V gene sequence: CDR1 DFQATT, CDR2 SNEGSKA (reference sequence). The CDR3 sequence is 11 residues long. The CDR3 nucleotides are TGCGGTGCCTCAGCGGACTATGGCTACACCTTC. Residues: CGASADYGYTF.

The chain employs TRBV5-4 and TRBJ2-6, with 8 positions matching TRBD1. This CDR3 spans 15 amino acids. Germline assignment: CDR1 SGHNT and CDR2 YYREEE (reference sequence). Losses at the gene ends were 4 bases for V and 2 bases for J; bases not matched to a gene: 2. The CDR3 region has the DNA TGTGCCAGCAGCCAGGACAGGGCTGGGGCCAACGTCCTGACTTTC. Protein product: CASSQDRAGANVLTF. Full variable domain (outside the CDR3, taken from reference TRBV5-4 and TRBJ2-6): ETGVTQSPTHLIKTRGQQVTLRCSSQSGHNTVSWYQQALGQGPQFIFQYYREEENGRGNFPPRFSGLQFPNYSSELNVNALELDDSALYLCASSQDRAGANVLTFGAGSRLTVL.

This chain links TRBV30 with TRBJ1-2; the match to TRBD1 covers 9 bases. The CDR3 contains 14 residues. V lost 3 bases, J lost 8 bases, and 10 bases stayed unmatched. Germline CDR1 GTSNPN, CDR2 SVGIG (reference sequence). The CDR3 region is CAWSLIGTGSGYTF. In DNA form, the CDR3 reads TGTGCCTGGAGCCTTATCGGGACAGGGAGCGGCTACACCTTC. Full variable domain (remainder filled in from reference TRBV30 and TRBJ1-2): SQTIHQWPATLVQPVGSPLSLECTVEGTSNPNLYWYRQAAGRGLQLLFYSVGIGQISSEVPQNLSASRPQDRQFILSSKKLLLSDSGFYLCAWSLIGTGSGYTFGSGTRLTVV.

This clone was seen more than once but under ten times. This chain connects TRBV19 to TRBJ2-1, with 11 nucleotides matching TRBD2. The CDR3 sequence is 15 residues long. Germline trimming cut 7 bases from V and 7 bases from J; bases unmatched to any gene: 9. Looked up from germline, CDR1 is LNHDA and CDR2 is SQIVND (reference sequence). This chain's CDR3 is CASKVLAGDLNEQFF. The CDR3 DNA sequence: TGTGCCAGTAAAGTACTAGCGGGAGATCTTAATGAGCAGTTCTTC.

This clone was recorded at least ten times. The chain couples TRBV30 to TRBJ2-7; 8 positions match TRBD2. V shed 3 bases and J 4 bases; nucleotides not matched to a gene: 5. Germline V gene sequence: CDR1 GTSNPN, CDR2 SVGIG (reference sequence). The CDR3 spans 13 residues. The CDR3 here is CAWSKGTRYEQYF. The CDR3 DNA reads as TGTGCCTGGAGCAAGGGGACTAGGTACGAGCAGTACTTC.

This clone showed up just a few times. The genes are TRBV6-5 and TRBJ1-5, with D perhaps matching TRBD1 (6 bases). CDR3 length: 15 residues. V was shortened by 5 bases and J by 7 bases, with 18 bases between the two germline ends. CDR1 MNHEY and CDR2 SVGAGI come from the germline V gene. The CDR3 loop is CASSRTGREEQPQHF. CDR3 sequence (DNA): TGTGCCAGCAGTCGCACAGGGAGGGAAGAGCAGCCCCAGCATTTT.

The chain links TRBV7-2 to TRBJ2-3; weak D call: TRBD2 (5 bases). There are 14 residues in the CDR3. V lost 5 bases and J 0 bases, leaving 9 bases between the germline ends. Germline CDR1 SGHTA, CDR2 FQGNSA. The CDR3 loop is CASSVPGSTDTQYF. Here the CDR3 DNA reads TGTGCCAGCAGCGTACCGGGGAGCACAGATACGCAGTATTTT.

The rearrangement links TRBV28 to TRBJ1-2; D is unclear. The CDR3 length is 16 residues. The germline V gene encodes CDR1 MDHEN and CDR2 SYDVKM. V lost 5 bases and J lost 4, with 20 bases in between. Here the CDR3 reads CASSLTPSREPYGYTF. The CDR3 DNA follows: TGTGCCAGCAGTCTAACCCCCTCCCGGGAGCCCTATGGCTACACCTTC.

CDR3 coding DNA: TGTGCCAGCAGGCACACATACGAGCAGTACTTC. Protein product: CASRHTYEQYF. V usage is TRBV11-2 and J usage is TRBJ2-7, with D uncertain. Between the trimmed V and J ends, which lost 6 bases and 4 bases, there was a span of 7 bases. This CDR3 contains 11 residues. Germline V lookup: CDR1 SGHAT, CDR2 FQNNGV.

This CDR3 reads CASSILSGLNTEAFF. In DNA form, the CDR3 reads TGTGCCAGTAGTATTCTTTCAGGGCTGAACACTGAAGCTTTCTTT. The rearrangement uses TRBV19 and TRBJ1-1, with D tentatively TRBD1 (5 bases). CDR3 length: 15 residues. CDR1 and CDR2 (germline): LNHDA, SQIVND (reference sequence). V was pared by 3 bases and J by 0 bases, with 11 bases between.

This chain uses TRBV7-2 with TRBJ2-3, with 13 bases matching TRBD2. Trimming cost V 2 bases and J 6 bases; bases outside gene matches: 8. The CDR3 spans 17 residues. Germline V gene sequence: CDR1 SGHTA, CDR2 FQGNSA. The CDR3 here is CASSLRSTSGGGDTQYF. CDR3 bases: TGTGCCAGCAGCTTAAGGTCTACTAGCGGGGGGGGCGATACGCAGTATTTT.

The chain carries TRBV27 and TRBJ1-5, with 9 positions matching TRBD1. The CDR3 spans 14 residues. Trimming cost V 3 bases and J 5 bases; bases outside gene matches: 2. Looked up from germline, CDR1 is MNHEY and CDR2 is SMNVEV (reference sequence). This chain's CDR3 is CASSLTGGYQPQHF. CDR3 coding DNA: TGTGCCAGCAGTTTGACAGGGGGGTATCAGCCCCAGCATTTT.